The clone carrying this TCR beta chain has at least ten counts. The entire patient cohort was treatment-naive prior to thyroid surgery. TCRdb reprocessed the PCR reads via MiXCR. The sample has about 69,000 clones; 12% to 15% are singletons. The data were taken from a study of metastatic and nonmetastatic thyroid tumors. Trimming cost V 5 bases and J 9 bases; bases outside gene matches: 14. Germline CDR1 is SGHAT and CDR2 is FQDESV (reference sequence). This CDR3 contains 18 residues. Sequencing input: blood. The chain uses TRBV11-1 and TRBJ2-1; the match to TRBD2 covers 15 bases. This TCR was sampled from a male donor with papillary thyroid cancer or a benign thyroid nodule (not recorded which). Some clones in this sample may be carry-over from other donors' samples. As DNA, the CDR3 is TGTGCCAGCAGCGCTAACGCCCGGACTAGCGGGAGGGCCACTGAGCAGTTCTTC. Encoded protein: CASSANARTSGRATEQFF.